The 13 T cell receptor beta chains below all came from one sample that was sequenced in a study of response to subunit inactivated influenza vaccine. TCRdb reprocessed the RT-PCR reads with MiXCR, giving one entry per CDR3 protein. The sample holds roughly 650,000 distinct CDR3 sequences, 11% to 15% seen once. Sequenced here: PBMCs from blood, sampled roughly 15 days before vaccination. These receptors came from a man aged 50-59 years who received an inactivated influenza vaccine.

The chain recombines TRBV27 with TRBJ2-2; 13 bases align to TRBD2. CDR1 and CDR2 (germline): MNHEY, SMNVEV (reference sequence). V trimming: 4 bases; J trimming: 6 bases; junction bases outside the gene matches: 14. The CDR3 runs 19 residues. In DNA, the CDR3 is TGTGCCAGCAGTTCGCTCTTCGCCGGGACTAGCGGGACTGCCGGGGAGCTGTTTTTT. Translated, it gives CASSSLFAGTSGTAGELFF.

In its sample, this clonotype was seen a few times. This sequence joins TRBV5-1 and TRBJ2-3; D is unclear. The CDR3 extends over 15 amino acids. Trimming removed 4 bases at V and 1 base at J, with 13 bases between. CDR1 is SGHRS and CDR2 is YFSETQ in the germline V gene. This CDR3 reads CASSLIAHGTDTQYF. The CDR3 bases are TGCGCCAGCAGCCTGATCGCCCACGGCACAGATACGCAGTATTTT.

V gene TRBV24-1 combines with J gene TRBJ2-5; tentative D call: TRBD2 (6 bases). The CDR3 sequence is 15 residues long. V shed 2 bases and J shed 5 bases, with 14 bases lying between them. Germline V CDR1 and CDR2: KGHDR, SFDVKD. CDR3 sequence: CATSDSAAGWETQYF. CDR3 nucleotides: TGTGCCACCAGTGATTCGGCCGCGGGGTGGGAGACCCAGTACTTC.

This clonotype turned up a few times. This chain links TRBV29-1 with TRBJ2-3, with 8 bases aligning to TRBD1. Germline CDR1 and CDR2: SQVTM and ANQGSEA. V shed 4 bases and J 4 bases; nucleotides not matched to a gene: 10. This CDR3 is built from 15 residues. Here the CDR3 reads CSVALLDRGPDTQYF. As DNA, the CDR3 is TGCAGCGTTGCGTTGTTAGACAGGGGCCCAGATACGCAGTATTTT.

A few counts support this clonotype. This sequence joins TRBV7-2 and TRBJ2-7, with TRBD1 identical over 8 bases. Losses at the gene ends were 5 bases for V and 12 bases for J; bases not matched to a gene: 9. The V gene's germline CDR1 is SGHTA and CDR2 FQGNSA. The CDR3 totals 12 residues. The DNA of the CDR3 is TGTGCCAGCAGCCGACCGGGACAGGTACTGTACTTC. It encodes CASSRPGQVLYF. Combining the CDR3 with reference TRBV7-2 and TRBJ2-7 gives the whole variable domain GAGVSQSPSNKVTEKGKDVELRCDPISGHTALYWYRQSLGQGLEFLIYFQGNSAPDKSGLPSDRFSAERTGGSVSTLTIQRTQQEDSAVYLCASSRPGQVLYFGPGTRLTVT.

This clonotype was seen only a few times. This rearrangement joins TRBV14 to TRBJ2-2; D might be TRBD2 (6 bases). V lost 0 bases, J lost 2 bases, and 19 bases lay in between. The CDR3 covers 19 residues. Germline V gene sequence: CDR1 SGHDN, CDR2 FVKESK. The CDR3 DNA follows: TGTGCCAGCAGCCAAGATCGACGGATACGCGGGATAAACACCGGGGAGCTGTTTTTT. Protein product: CASSQDRRIRGINTGELFF.

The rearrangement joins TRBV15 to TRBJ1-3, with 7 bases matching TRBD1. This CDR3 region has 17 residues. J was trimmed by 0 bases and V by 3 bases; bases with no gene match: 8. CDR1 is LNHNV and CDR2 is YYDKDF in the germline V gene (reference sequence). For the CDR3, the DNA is TGTGCCACCAGCAGGGGATGGGACAGCCTCTCTGGAAACACCATATATTTT. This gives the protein CATSRGWDSLSGNTIYF.

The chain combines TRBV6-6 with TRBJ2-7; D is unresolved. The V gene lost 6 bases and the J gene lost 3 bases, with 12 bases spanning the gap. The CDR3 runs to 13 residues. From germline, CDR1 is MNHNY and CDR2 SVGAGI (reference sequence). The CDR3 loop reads CASRRPPGYEQYF. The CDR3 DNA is TGTGCCAGCAGACGCCCTCCCGGCTACGAGCAGTACTTC.

CDR3 protein: CASSYPGQLSTYEQYF. The CDR3 DNA is TGTGCCAGCAGTTATCCGGGACAGTTGAGCACCTACGAGCAGTACTTC. V gene TRBV6-2 or TRBV6-3 combines with J gene TRBJ2-7; 7 bases line up with TRBD1. V was clipped by 3 bases and J by 2 bases; unmatched bases: 10. The germline CDR1 and CDR2 sequences are MNHEY and SVGEGT. The CDR3 extends over 16 amino acids.

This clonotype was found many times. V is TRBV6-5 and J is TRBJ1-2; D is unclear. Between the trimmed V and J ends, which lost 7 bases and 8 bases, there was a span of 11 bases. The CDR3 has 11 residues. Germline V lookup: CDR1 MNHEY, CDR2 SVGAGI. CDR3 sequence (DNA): TGTGCCAGCACTAAGGGTCGCGGCTACACCTTC. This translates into CASTKGRGYTF.

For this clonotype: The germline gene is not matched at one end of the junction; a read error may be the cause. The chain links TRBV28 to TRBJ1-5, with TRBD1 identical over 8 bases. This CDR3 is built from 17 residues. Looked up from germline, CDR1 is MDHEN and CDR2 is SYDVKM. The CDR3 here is CASSLWTGSVRHQPQHF. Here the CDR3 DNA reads TGTGCCAGCAGTCTATGGACAGGGAGTGTAAGGCATCAGCCCCAGCATTTT.

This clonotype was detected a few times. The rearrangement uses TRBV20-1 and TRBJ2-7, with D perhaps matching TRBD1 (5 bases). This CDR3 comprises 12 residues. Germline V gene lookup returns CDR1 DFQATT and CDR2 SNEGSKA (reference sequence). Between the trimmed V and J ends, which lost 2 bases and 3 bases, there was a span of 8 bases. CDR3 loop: CSARQGFYEQYF. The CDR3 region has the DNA TGCAGTGCTAGACAGGGTTTCTACGAGCAGTACTTC.

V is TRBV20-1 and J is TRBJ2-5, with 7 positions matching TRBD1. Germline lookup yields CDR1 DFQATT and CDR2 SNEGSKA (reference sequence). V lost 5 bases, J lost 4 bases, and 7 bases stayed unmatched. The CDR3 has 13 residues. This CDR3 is CSAAPGDRETQYF. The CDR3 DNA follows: TGCAGTGCTGCCCCCGGGGACAGAGAGACCCAGTACTTC.